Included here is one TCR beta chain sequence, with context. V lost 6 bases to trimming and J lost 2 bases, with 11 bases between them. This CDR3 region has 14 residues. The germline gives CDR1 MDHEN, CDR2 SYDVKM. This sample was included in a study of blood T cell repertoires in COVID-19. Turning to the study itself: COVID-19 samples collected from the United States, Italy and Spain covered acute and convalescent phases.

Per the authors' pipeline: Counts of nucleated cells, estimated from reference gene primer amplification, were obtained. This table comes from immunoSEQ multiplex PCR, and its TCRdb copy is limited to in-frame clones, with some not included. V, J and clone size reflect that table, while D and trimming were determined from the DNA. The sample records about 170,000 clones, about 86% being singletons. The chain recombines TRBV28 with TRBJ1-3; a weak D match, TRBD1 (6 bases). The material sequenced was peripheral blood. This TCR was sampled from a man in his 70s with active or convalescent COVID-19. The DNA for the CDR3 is TGTGCCAGCAGCCTCTCAGGGGCTGGAAACACCATATATTTT. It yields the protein CASSLSGAGNTIYF.